This T cell receptor (beta chain) was sequenced for a study of OX40 agonist ivuxolimab in advanced cancers. J was trimmed by 5 bases and V by 0 bases; bases with no gene match: 19. The CDR3 covers 19 residues. Germline V gives CDR1 SGHNT, CDR2 YYREEE (reference sequence). Assay: immunoSEQ multiplex PCR; the TCRdb copy retains only in-frame clones and omits some. Here the sample spans 43,000 or so clones, 85% to 90% being singletons. The TCR sequence derives from an adult with an advanced solid tumor such as melanoma, head and neck, liver or kidney cancer. The sequencing here drew on CD4+ or CD8+ T cells sorted from blood, taken in a trial of the OX40 agonist ivuxolimab. The chain combines TRBV5-4 with TRBJ2-5, with 7 bases that match TRBD1. The CDR3 is CASSLAVPGQYPQEETQYF. The CDR3 DNA sequence: TGTGCCAGCAGCTTGGCCGTCCCGGGACAGTATCCCCAAGAGGAGACCCAGTACTTC.